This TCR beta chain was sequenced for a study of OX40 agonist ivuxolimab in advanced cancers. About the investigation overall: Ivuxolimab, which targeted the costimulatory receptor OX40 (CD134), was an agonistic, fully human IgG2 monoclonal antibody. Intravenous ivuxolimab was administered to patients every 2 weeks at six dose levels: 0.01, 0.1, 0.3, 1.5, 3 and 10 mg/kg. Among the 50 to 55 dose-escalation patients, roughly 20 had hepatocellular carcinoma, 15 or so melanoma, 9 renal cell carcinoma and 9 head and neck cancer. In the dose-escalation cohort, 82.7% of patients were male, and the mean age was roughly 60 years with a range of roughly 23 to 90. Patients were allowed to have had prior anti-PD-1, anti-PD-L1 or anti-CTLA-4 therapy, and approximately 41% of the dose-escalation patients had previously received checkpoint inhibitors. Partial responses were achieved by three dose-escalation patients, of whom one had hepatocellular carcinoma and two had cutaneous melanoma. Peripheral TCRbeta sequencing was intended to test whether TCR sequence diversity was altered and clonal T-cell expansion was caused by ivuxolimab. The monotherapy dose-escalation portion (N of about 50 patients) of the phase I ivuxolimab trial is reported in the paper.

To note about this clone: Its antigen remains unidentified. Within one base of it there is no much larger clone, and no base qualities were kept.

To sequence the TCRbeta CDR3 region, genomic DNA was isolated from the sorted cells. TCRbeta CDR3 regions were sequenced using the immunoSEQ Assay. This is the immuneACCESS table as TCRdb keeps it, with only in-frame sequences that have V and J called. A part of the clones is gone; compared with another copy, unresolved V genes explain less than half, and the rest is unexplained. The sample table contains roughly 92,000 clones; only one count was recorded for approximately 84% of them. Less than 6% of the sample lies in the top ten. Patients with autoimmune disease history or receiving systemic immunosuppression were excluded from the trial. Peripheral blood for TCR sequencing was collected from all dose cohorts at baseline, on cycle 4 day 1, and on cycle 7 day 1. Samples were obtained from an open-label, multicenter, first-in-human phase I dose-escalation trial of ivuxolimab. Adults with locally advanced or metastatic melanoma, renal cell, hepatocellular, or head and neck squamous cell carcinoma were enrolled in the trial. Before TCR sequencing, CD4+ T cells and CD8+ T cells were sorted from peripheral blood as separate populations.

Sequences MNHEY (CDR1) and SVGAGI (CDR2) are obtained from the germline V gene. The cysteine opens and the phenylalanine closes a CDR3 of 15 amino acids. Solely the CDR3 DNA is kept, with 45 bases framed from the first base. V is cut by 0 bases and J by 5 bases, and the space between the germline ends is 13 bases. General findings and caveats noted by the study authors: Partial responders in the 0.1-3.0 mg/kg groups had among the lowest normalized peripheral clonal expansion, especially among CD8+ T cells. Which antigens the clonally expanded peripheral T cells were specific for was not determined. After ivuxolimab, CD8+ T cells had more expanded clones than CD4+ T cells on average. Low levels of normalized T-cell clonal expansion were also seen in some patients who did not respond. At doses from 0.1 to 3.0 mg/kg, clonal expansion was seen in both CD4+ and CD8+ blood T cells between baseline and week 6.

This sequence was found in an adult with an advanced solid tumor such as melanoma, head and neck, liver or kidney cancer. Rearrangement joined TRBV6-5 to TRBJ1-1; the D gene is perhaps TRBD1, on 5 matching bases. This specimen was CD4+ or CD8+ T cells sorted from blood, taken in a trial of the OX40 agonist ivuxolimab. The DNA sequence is TGTGCCAGCAGTTACTCTCGGGGCCAAGGGACTGAAGCTTTCTTT. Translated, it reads CASSYSRGQGTEAFF.